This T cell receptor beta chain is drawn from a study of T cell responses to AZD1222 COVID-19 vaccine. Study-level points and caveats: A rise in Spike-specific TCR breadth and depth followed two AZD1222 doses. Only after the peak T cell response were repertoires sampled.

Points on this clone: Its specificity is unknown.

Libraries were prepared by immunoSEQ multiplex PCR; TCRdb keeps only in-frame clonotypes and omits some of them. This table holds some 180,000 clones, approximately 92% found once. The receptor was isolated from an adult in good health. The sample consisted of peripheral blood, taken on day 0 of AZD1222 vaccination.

CDR3 loop: CASSYSSGDQPQHF. The DNA for the CDR3 is TGTGCCAGCAGTTACTCATCCGGCGATCAGCCCCAGCATTTT. V gene TRBV6-2 or TRBV6-3 combines with J gene TRBJ1-5, with D unclear. The V end was cut by 0 bases, the J end by 5 bases, with 8 bases between. From germline, CDR1 is MNHEY and CDR2 SVGEGT. This CDR3 is 14 amino acids long.